This T cell receptor (beta chain) was documented in a study of CD8 T cells in ankylosing spondylitis. Study-wide points: Some of the motif variants had earlier been found in reactive arthritis patients' fluid and blood. CD8+ by phenotype, disease-linked clones were relatively rare in peripheral blood.

TCRdb re-called the 5' RACE reads with MiXCR, one entry per CDR3 protein. The table has some 130,000 distinct CDR3 sequences, 7.3% seen once. Trimming stripped 5 bases from V and 5 bases from J, with 7 bases between. The CDR3 spans 12 residues. Per the germline V gene, CDR1 is SEHNR and CDR2 is FQNEAQ (reference sequence). With respect to this clonotype: What it binds is unknown.

Sequenced input: blood, either unsorted or a sorted T cell fraction (not recorded which). The chain has TRBV7-9 and TRBJ2-1; D remains ambiguous. The sequence derives from a female donor with ankylosing spondylitis or in good health (not recorded which). CDR3 region: CASSQQNNEQFF. CDR3 coding DNA: TGTGCCAGCAGCCAACAAAACAATGAGCAGTTCTTC.